Sequencing of this TCR beta chain was carried out in a study of T-cell reconstitution after alpha-beta-depleted transplantation in children listed by TCRdb under 2016. In the study overall: The study quantitatively tracked T-cell immune reconstitution after TCRalphabeta/CD19-depleted allogeneic hematopoietic cell transplantation in children using TCR repertoire profiling.

On this clonotype itself: Its antigen is unknown. There are no base qualities to consult, and no much larger clone falls within one base.

What this sample's treatment or condition label stands for: allogeneic hematopoietic cell transplantation with graft depleted of TCRalphabeta T cells and CD19 B cells. TCRalphabeta/CD19-depleted allogeneic hematopoietic cell grafts were given to the transplant recipients, all of whom were children. From the germline V gene (reference sequence), CDR1 is SGHNT and CDR2 is YYREEE. The CDR3 contains 14 residues, cysteine and phenylalanine counted. Only the CDR3 region is kept as DNA, spanning 42 bases read in frame from base 1. V gives up 3 bases and J gives up 0 bases, and the segment between their germline ends measures 10 bases. General findings and caveats noted by the study authors: The frequencies of hyperexpanded clones fell over the following months, and after one year, T-cell counts and TCRbeta diversity were mostly attributed to newly produced T cells. The high TCRbeta diversity at day 60 in some patients was ascribed to recipient T cells and intrathymic progenitors that had survived conditioning. About two months after transplant, the apparently early recovery of alphabetaT-cell counts reportedly depended on just several hundred clones that had expanded rapidly and came from non-depleted graft cells.

Receptors were amplified or captured by PCR. Sequencing was performed on an Illumina HiSeq 2500. To normalize quantification of the TCRbeta repertoire, the TCR libraries were built with molecular barcoding that relied on unique molecular identifiers. In-frame beta chains were kept once TCRdb had trimmed the public reads at Q25 with fastp and called clones with MiXCR. Each entry is one CDR3 protein sequence, shown with its most common DNA and genes. Counted in this sample were around 230,000 distinct CDR3 sequences; approximately 15% of them appeared once. 40% to 50% of the sample lies in the top ten.

Recombination linked TRBV5-4 to TRBJ2-7; the D gene is possibly TRBD1, with 6 bases matching. Here the sequenced sample was PBMCs, mostly from graft donor cells, taken 360 days after TCRalphabeta/CD19-depleted stem cell transplant. The TCR comes from a male patient between 2 and 9 years old who had a stem cell transplant for acute lymphoblastic leukemia, so the T cells may come from the graft donor. The CDR3 reads CASSYDRLSYEQYF. In nucleotides, the sequence is TGTGCCAGCAGCTACGACAGGCTCTCCTACGAGCAGTACTTC.